This TCR beta chain was sequenced during a study of blood T cell repertoires in COVID-19. Study information: The United States, Italy and Spain were the sources of the acute and convalescent COVID-19 samples. Nucleic acid was either cDNA or gDNA, and it came from T cells, B-cell-depleted T cells, or PBMCs.

Germline CDR1 is LNHDA and CDR2 is SQIVND (reference sequence). This CDR3 spans 11 amino acids. Trimming took 5 bases from V and 8 from J, leaving 9 bases between them. Original processing methods: Amplification of reference gene primers provided the estimated nucleated cell counts. Produced via immunoSEQ multiplex PCR; TCRdb's table is partial and in-frame only. V, J and clone size reflect that table, while D and trimming were determined from the DNA. Among approximately 150,000 clones listed, approximately 89% were seen once. This chain joins TRBV19 and TRBJ1-1, with no clear D. Sequencing was carried out using peripheral blood. This receptor was obtained from a human donor in a cohort sampled during active COVID-19. The CDR3 reads CASSARVEAFF. The CDR3 nucleotides are TGTGCCAGTAGTGCCCGAGTGGAAGCTTTCTTT.